The source of this TCR beta chain is a study of T cells in localized non-small cell lung cancer. This CDR3 has 14 amino acids. Unmatched junction bases numbered 2, after V lost 0 bases and J lost 4 bases. From germline, CDR1 is SGHTS and CDR2 YDEGEE. The data were produced by immunoSEQ multiplex PCR, yet TCRdb's version contains in-frame clones alone and is incomplete. Of 23,000 or so clones detected, under 90% appear once; the ten largest clones hold more than 20%. The genes are TRBV5-8 and TRBJ2-7, with 9 nucleotides matching TRBD1. This sequence was found in a man aged 40 to 70 with stage I squamous cell lung carcinoma. Sequences were derived from peripheral blood, sampled before any cancer treatment. CDR3 protein: CASSLADRGYEQYF. CDR3 sequence (DNA): TGTGCCAGCAGCTTGGCCGACAGGGGGTACGAGCAGTACTTC.